This record concerns one TCR beta chain sequence. Its binding antigen is unknown. Base qualities were left out, and no much larger clone turns up one base away. CDR1 SGHTA and CDR2 FQGNSA were looked up in the germline V gene. Trimming at the junction amounts to 4 bases on V and 1 base on J, and the germline ends lie 16 bases apart. The CDR3, from cysteine to phenylalanine, totals 17 residues. Only CDR3 DNA is held: 51 bases, read in frame from base 1. This record comes from a study of T cell responses to AZD1222 COVID-19 vaccine (dated by TCRdb to about 2021). About the full investigation: AZD1222 recipients whose second dose came at about 4 weeks and those whose second dose came at about 12 weeks were combined into one group, since spike-specific TCR depth and breadth did not differ between the two schedules. Trial participants were enrolled by age into 18-55, 56-69 and 70-plus year subgroups, with around 150, 28 and 57 TCR-sequenced participants respectively. A total of around 240 trial participants underwent TCR sequencing, of whom more than 200 had received two doses of AZD1222 and some 25 had received two doses of the MenACWY control vaccine. Overall study results and their limits: Because no day 14 peak-response samples were available, the repertoires could be characterized only after the peak T cell response. Participants were mostly white British and included more females than males, and it was suggested by the authors that clonal diversity may have been underestimated. A significant rise in spike-specific TCR breadth and depth was observed after two AZD1222 doses relative to day 0 and relative to MenACWY recipients. In the small 56-69-year group, the increase in depth fell short of significance, most likely because of low power. Reportedly, almost half of the unique spike-specific TCRs recognized epitopes lying outside the regions that are mutated in the B.1.351 and B.1.1.7 variants. Conclusions about previously exposed vaccinees are limited because only five to seven AZD1222 recipients were SARS-CoV-2 seropositive at baseline. The vaccine-associated CD4 TCRs covered the entire spike protein, and the dominant responses fell in regions 160-218 and 743-854.

The CDR3 regions of human TCRbeta chains were analyzed by immunosequencing. The authors' pipeline ran thus. TCRs in the repertoires were compared against a reference library of SARS-CoV-2-specific TCRs that had been generated with the MIRA antigen-specificity platform. Breadth meant the fraction of unique TCRs that were SARS-CoV-2-associated, whereas depth meant the fraction of total T cells that were SARS-CoV-2-associated. Using the MIRA data, every spike-specific TCR was mapped to the spike region that the TCR reacted to and assigned to either a CD4 or a CD8 class. Log10-transformed breadth and depth values were compared by one-way ANOVA with Sidak's multiple comparisons tests. The immuneACCESS repertoire file appears here via TCRdb, limited to in-frame rearrangements. These files lack a portion of the clones; in checked studies, under half of the deficit traces to unresolved V genes, and the cause of the others is not known. The D gene and trimming were derived from the DNA, and the V and J assignments and clone size from that table. In all, the sample holds some 200,000 clones, and approximately 90% of those were seen once. The ten most abundant clones make up 0.99% of the sample.

The time point label corresponds to: baseline before first vaccination. The vaccinee samples were drawn from two UK trials, COV001 and COV002, one of which was a single-blind randomized controlled phase 2/3 trial testing AZD1222 (ChAdOx1 nCoV-19) in healthy adults. For TCRbeta chain sequencing, PBMC samples were collected from trial participants at day 0 and at day 28 after the second dose. The chain was built from TRBV7-2 and TRBJ2-2, and the D gene may be TRBD2, 7 bases matching. This receptor was identified in an adult in good health. The sample consisted of peripheral blood, taken on day 0 of AZD1222 vaccination. The sequenced DNA: TGTGCCAGCAGCTCCCTCGGGGGGCGGTGGAACACCGGGGAGCTGTTTTTT. This gives the protein CASSSLGGRWNTGELFF.